This T cell receptor (beta chain) was retrieved from a study of identical twins. Overall study results and limits: An excess of low generation probability was shown by twin-shared out-of-frame alpha sequences. Recombination models fit unrelated individuals' TCR alpha sharing but underestimated twins'.

A note on this clonotype: The target antigen is unknown.

The trim removed 4 bases at V and 2 bases at J, leaving 8 bases unmatched. Germline CDR1 is SGHRS and CDR2 is YFSETQ. The length of the CDR3 is 15 residues. A universal primer site was incorporated via template switching, and the cDNA contained unique molecular identifiers. Via MiXCR, TCRdb re-called the 5' RACE reads, giving one row per CDR3 protein. The table has 450,000 to 500,000 distinct CDR3 sequences, about 13% seen once. The same specimen was also included in a second study, on yellow fever vaccine responses in identical twins.

The specimen was CD4+ T cells sorted from blood. This clonotype was sampled from a woman in her late teens or twenties in good health. The genes are TRBV5-1 and TRBJ2-7, with 8 bases identical to TRBD1. CDR3 region: CASSPALDRAYEQYF. In nucleotides, the CDR3 is TGCGCCAGCAGCCCCGCCCTGGACAGGGCCTACGAGCAGTACTTC.